The following is a T cell receptor (beta chain) sequence with its context. No antigen is known for it. This sample was taken from a study of cytomegalovirus exposure and HLA in healthy donors. Study-wide findings and caveats: The classifier was said to identify cytomegalovirus status with high specificity and sensitivity. The study designated 150 to 200 TCR beta chains cytomegalovirus-associated. CMV antigen specificity was confirmed in vitro for a few CMV-associated chains. The tendency of first-cohort TCR clusters to co-occur in the 100 to 150 validation repertoires was identified by a subsequent analysis.

The germline V and J ends were trimmed by 4 bases and 8 bases, with 12 bases remaining between them. CDR1 is SGHRS, CDR2 YFSETQ, per germline. The CDR3 extends over 12 amino acids. Using immunoSEQ multiplex PCR, the repertoire was profiled, and TCRdb retains in-frame clones only, with some absent. The sample lists 300,000 to 400,000 clones, roughly 89% seen once, with under 0.9% in the top ten. The TCR sequence derives from a woman aged 18-29 years in good health and CMV-seronegative. The V call is TRBV5-1, the J call TRBJ1-1; the D gene is possibly TRBD1 (5 bases). Sequences were obtained from PBMCs. This CDR3 reads CASSGRQTEAFF. Here the CDR3 DNA reads TGCGCCAGCAGCGGAAGACAGACAGAAGCTTTCTTT.